Presented here are 27 T cell receptor beta chains from one specimen sequenced in a study of blood T cell repertoires in COVID-19. TCRdb's copy holds only in-frame clones and misses some; the assay was immunoSEQ multiplex PCR. The sample lists roughly 160,000 clones, 79% occurring once. Sequencing was performed on PBMCs or T cells enriched from blood (not recorded which). The receptors come from a woman in her seventies in a cohort exposed to, infected with or recovered from COVID-19 (not recorded which).

This clone was counted between two and nine times. This chain connects TRBV4-3 to TRBJ1-1, with D possibly TRBD1 on 6 matching bases. V was shortened by 0 bases and J by 11 bases, with 16 bases between the two germline ends. There are 14 residues in the CDR3. Germline lookup yields CDR1 LGHNA and CDR2 YSLEER. CDR3 residues: CASSQDPFGGHAFF. CDR3 coding DNA: TGCGCCAGCAGCCAAGATCCTTTCGGGGGGCACGCTTTCTTT.

The V and J genes are TRBV5-1 and TRBJ2-1; TRBD2 aligns across 8 bases. The CDR3 contains 16 residues. Germline V lookup: CDR1 SGHRS, CDR2 YFSETQ. V was clipped by 5 bases and J by 5 bases; unmatched bases: 12. CDR3 in DNA: TGCGCCAGCAGACAAACTAGCGGCCTCACCAACAATGAGCAGTTCTTC. Translation gives CASRQTSGLTNNEQFF.

The CDR3 DNA sequence: TGTGCCAGCCGTGGACAGGTCCGCAATCAGCCCCAGCATTTT. Translated, it gives CASRGQVRNQPQHF. This sequence joins TRBV2 and TRBJ1-5; 7 bases are a match to TRBD1. The CDR3 contains 14 residues. Trimming at V came to 8 bases and at J to 2 bases, leaving 6 bases not matched to a gene. The germline V gene encodes CDR1 SNHLY and CDR2 FYNNEI.

The chain uses TRBV9 and TRBJ2-7, with 8 bases lining up with TRBD1. CDR1 and CDR2 (germline): SGDLS, YYNGEE. V was pared by 4 bases and J by 5 bases, with 8 bases of the junction left unmatched. The CDR3 totals 14 residues. CDR3 amino acids: CASSQGQGRNEQYF. In nucleotides, the CDR3 is TGTGCCAGCAGCCAAGGACAGGGACGGAACGAGCAGTACTTC.

The CDR3 coding sequence is TGCGCCAGCACCGAGACTAGCGGGAGTCATACGCAGTATTTT. Translated: CASTETSGSHTQYF. The chain has TRBV5-1 and TRBJ2-3; 12 bases are a match to TRBD2. The CDR3 spans 14 residues. Germline V gene sequence: CDR1 SGHRS, CDR2 YFSETQ. V was clipped by 6 bases and J by 7 bases; unmatched bases: 6.

This clone was observed a handful of times. CDR3 sequence: CASSYKPGQSYEQYF. CDR3 DNA sequence: TGTGCCAGCAGTTACAAACCGGGACAGTCCTACGAGCAGTACTTC. The V and J genes are TRBV6-5 and TRBJ2-7; TRBD1 matches at 7 bases. This CDR3 spans 15 amino acids. Germline-derived CDR1 and CDR2 are MNHEY and SVGAGI. V lost 2 bases and J lost 1; bases outside the gene matches: 5.

This chain connects TRBV28 to TRBJ2-3; D is perhaps TRBD2 (5 bases). V was shortened by 2 bases and J by 3 bases, with 18 bases between the two germline ends. The germline CDR1 and CDR2 sequences are MDHEN and SYDVKM. There are 17 residues in the CDR3. Here the CDR3 reads CASSLPPPASRTDTQYF. Written as DNA, the CDR3 is TGTGCCAGCAGTTTACCCCCCCCGGCTAGCCGGACAGATACGCAGTATTTT.

The gene calls are TRBV20-1 and TRBJ2-1; TRBD2 matches 11 bases. The germline V gene encodes CDR1 DFQATT and CDR2 SNEGSKA (reference sequence). V lost 3 bases to trimming and J lost 5 bases; unmatched junction nucleotides: 6. The CDR3 sequence is 15 residues long. The CDR3 loop reads CSASKGLAVDNEQFF. The CDR3 DNA reads TGCAGTGCTAGTAAGGGACTAGCGGTAGACAATGAGCAGTTCTTC.

This sequence joins TRBV6-5 and TRBJ2-7; 9 bases are a match to TRBD1. V was pared by 6 bases and J by 5 bases, with 5 bases of the junction left unmatched. The germline CDR1 and CDR2 sequences are MNHEY and SVGAGI. This CDR3 region has 13 residues. Here the CDR3 reads CASRGTGNHEQYF. The CDR3 bases are TGTGCCAGCAGGGGGACAGGGAACCACGAGCAGTACTTC.

Notes on this clone: Other DNA sequences from this sample encode an identical CDR3 as well. The V call is TRBV7-9, the J call TRBJ1-1; maybe TRBD1 (5 bases). The CDR3 length is 14 residues. Germline V gives CDR1 SEHNR, CDR2 FQNEAQ (reference sequence). V was pared by 1 base and J by 0 bases, with 6 bases between. The CDR3 spells CASSLGQMNTEAFF. DNA of the CDR3: TGTGCCAGCAGCTTAGGACAGATGAACACTGAAGCTTTCTTT.

The chain links TRBV5-1 to TRBJ1-5; a possible D gene is TRBD1 (5 bases). V lost 4 bases and J lost 9, with 17 bases in between. This CDR3 has 14 amino acids. CDR1 and CDR2 (germline): SGHRS, YFSETQ. This CDR3 reads CASSPGGGSGPQHF. DNA of the CDR3: TGCGCCAGCAGCCCCGGGGGGGGGTCGGGGCCCCAGCATTTT.

The chain has TRBV9 and TRBJ2-3; TRBD1 agrees at 8 bases. J gave up 5 bases and V 4 bases, and 6 bases lay outside the gene matches. Germline-derived CDR1 and CDR2 are SGDLS and YYNGEE. This CDR3 has 14 amino acids. CDR3 sequence (DNA): TGTGCCAGCAGCCCGGACAGGGATCTAGATACGCAGTATTTT. Translating it yields CASSPDRDLDTQYF.

The chain combines TRBV19 with TRBJ1-5; D is ambiguous. The germline CDR1 and CDR2 sequences are LNHDA and SQIVND (reference sequence). The CDR3 length is 15 residues. Trimming left V 6 bases short and J 4 bases short, with 16 bases between. Here the CDR3 DNA reads TGTGCCAGTAGCGACCCCCGGGTCGGGAATCAGCCCCAGCATTTT. It encodes CASSDPRVGNQPQHF.

This clone was seen a few times. The chain is built from TRBV10-2 and TRBJ1-2, with TRBD1 as a possible D gene (6 bases). This CDR3 is 12 amino acids long. CDR1 is WSHSY, CDR2 SAAADI, per germline. Trimming shortened V by 4 bases and J by 4 bases, and 7 bases separated the two germline ends. The DNA of the CDR3 is TGCGCCAGCAGTGGACAGGTCTATGGCTACACCTTC. Protein sequence: CASSGQVYGYTF.

The chain combines TRBV29-1 with TRBJ2-1; possibly TRBD2 for D (6 bases). CDR1 and CDR2 (germline): SQVTM, ANQGSEA. The V end was cut by 2 bases, the J end by 10 bases, with 12 bases between. This CDR3 is 12 amino acids long. The CDR3 protein is CSVESPGVEQFF. Here the CDR3 DNA reads TGCAGCGTTGAAAGTCCGGGAGTGGAGCAGTTCTTC.

Turning to this clone: This sample includes further DNA sequences coding for the same CDR3. This chain links TRBV28 with TRBJ1-5, with D tentatively TRBD1 (5 bases). Germline CDR1 is MDHEN and CDR2 is SYDVKM. There are 14 residues in the CDR3. The V end lost 5 bases, the J end lost 2 bases, and 10 bases lay between the germline ends. The CDR3 nucleotides are TGTGCCAGCAGTAGTGGGGGGGGCAATCAGCCCCAGCATTTT. Residues: CASSSGGGNQPQHF.

The rearrangement links TRBV10-3 to TRBJ2-5, with 8 bases that match TRBD1. Unmatched junction bases numbered 4, after V lost 8 bases and J lost 2 bases. The CDR3 consists of 13 residues. Germline V gives CDR1 ENHRY, CDR2 SYGVKD. The CDR3 DNA reads as TGTGCCATCCAGACAGGGGATCAAGAGACCCAGTACTTC. It specifies CAIQTGDQETQYF.

This clone came up once. The rearrangement uses TRBV5-1 and TRBJ2-2, with TRBD2 matching 8 bases. Germline V gene data show CDR1 as SGHRS and CDR2 as YFSETQ. The CDR3 is 17 amino acids. V lost 3 bases and J lost 1; bases outside the gene matches: 8. The CDR3 nucleotides read TGCGCCAGCAGCTCTACTAGCGGCCCTGGGAACACCGGGGAGCTGTTTTTT. Its protein is CASSSTSGPGNTGELFF.

Here the CDR3 reads CASSQVAGGETQYF. The CDR3 DNA follows: TGTGCCAGCAGCCAAGTAGCAGGGGGCGAGACCCAGTACTTC. The rearrangement joins TRBV3-1 (or the pseudogene TRBV3-2) to TRBJ2-5, with 8 bases identical to TRBD1. The CDR3 spans 14 residues. J gave up 5 bases and V 1 base, and 3 bases lay outside the gene matches. The V gene's germline CDR1 is LGHDT and CDR2 YNNKEL (reference sequence).

The chain joins TRBV4-1 to TRBJ1-6; D unclear. The CDR3 is 16 residues long. Germline CDR1 MGHRA, CDR2 YSYEKL. V lost 0 bases and J 2 bases, leaving 8 bases between the germline ends. The CDR3 sequence: CASSQDEATYNSPLHF. The CDR3 nucleotides are TGCGCCAGCAGCCAAGATGAGGCAACCTATAATTCACCCCTCCACTTT.

The chain carries TRBV7-3 and TRBJ2-3; D ambiguous. Germline V gives CDR1 SGHTA, CDR2 FQGTGA. V was cut by 8 bases and J by 1 base, with 13 bases left in between. The CDR3 contains 14 residues. CDR3 loop: CASAQPPRTDTQYF. In nucleotides, the CDR3 is TGTGCCAGCGCGCAACCCCCCCGCACAGATACGCAGTATTTT. The full variable domain, completed using reference TRBV7-3 and TRBJ2-3, is GAGVSQTPSNKVTEKGKYVELRCDPISGHTALYWYRQSLGQGPEFLIYFQGTGAADDSGLPNDRFFAVRPEGSVSTLKIQRTERGDSAVYLCASAQPPRTDTQYFGPGTRLTVL.

The chain couples TRBV18 to TRBJ1-3, with D maybe TRBD1 (6 bases). Per germline, CDR1 KGHSH and CDR2 LQKENI. Trimming cost V 6 bases and J 3 bases, with 15 bases left between them. There are 15 residues in the CDR3. CDR3 sequence reads: CASSPMAQGGNTIYF. The CDR3 DNA reads TGTGCCAGCTCGCCCATGGCACAGGGTGGAAACACCATATATTTT.

The chain is built from TRBV24-1 and TRBJ2-7, with D uncertain. Germline CDR1 KGHDR, CDR2 SFDVKD. This CDR3 region has 10 residues. V was clipped by 7 bases and J by 4 bases, with 4 bases between them. CDR3 residues: CATRRYEQYF. The CDR3, as DNA: TGTGCCACCAGGAGATACGAGCAGTACTTC.

This chain joins TRBV7-2 and TRBJ2-7; a weak D match, TRBD2 (5 bases). The germline gives CDR1 SGHTA, CDR2 FQGNSA. The ends were cut back, 3 bases at V and 6 bases at J, with 9 bases in the middle. The CDR3 runs 12 residues. CDR3 amino acids: CASSFRGSEQYF. CDR3 bases: TGTGCCAGCAGCTTTCGGGGTAGCGAGCAGTACTTC.

The chain couples TRBV7-2 to TRBJ2-5; D remains ambiguous. The CDR3 covers 14 residues. CDR1 is SGHTA, CDR2 FQGNSA, per germline. Trimming shortened V by 1 base and J by 1 base, and 7 bases separated the two germline ends. This CDR3 is CASSLDRLQETQYF. The CDR3 DNA follows: TGTGCCAGCAGCTTAGATCGTCTCCAAGAGACCCAGTACTTC.

The chain uses TRBV7-2 and TRBJ2-1; 11 nucleotides match TRBD2. CDR1 and CDR2 from the germline V gene are SGHTA and FQGNSA. Losses at the gene ends were 5 bases for V and 14 bases for J; bases not matched to a gene: 14. This CDR3 comprises 15 residues. DNA of the CDR3: TGTGCCAGCAGCCGCACGTATACTAGCGGGAGTTTTAAGTTCTTC. It specifies CASSRTYTSGSFKFF.

The gene calls are TRBV9 and TRBJ2-2; 8 nucleotides match TRBD2. This CDR3 comprises 17 residues. Germline CDR1 SGDLS, CDR2 YYNGEE. V lost 0 bases, J lost 4 bases, and 8 bases stayed unmatched. CDR3 amino acids: CASSVERTSRGTGELFF. In nucleotides, the CDR3 is TGTGCCAGCAGCGTAGAGCGGACTAGCCGGGGCACCGGGGAGCTGTTTTTT.